This paragraph covers one T cell receptor beta chain sequence. Trimming removed 9 bases from V and 0 bases from J; junction bases left unmatched: 2. The V gene's germline CDR1 is KGHDR and CDR2 SFDVKD. The CDR3 totals 14 residues. This sample was included in a study of blood T cell repertoires in COVID-19. Sequencing used immunoSEQ multiplex PCR; TCRdb keeps in-frame clones, though not all of them. The sample includes 310,000 or so clones, roughly 90% seen only once; the top ten take about 2.2%. The clonotype originates from a woman younger than 45 with COVID-19, enrolled during active disease. The sample taken for sequencing was peripheral blood. The chain is built from TRBV24-1 and TRBJ2-3; 10 positions match TRBD2. The DNA for the CDR3 is TGTGCCACCGGACTAGCGGCTAGCACAGATACGCAGTATTTT. Residues: CATGLAASTDTQYF.